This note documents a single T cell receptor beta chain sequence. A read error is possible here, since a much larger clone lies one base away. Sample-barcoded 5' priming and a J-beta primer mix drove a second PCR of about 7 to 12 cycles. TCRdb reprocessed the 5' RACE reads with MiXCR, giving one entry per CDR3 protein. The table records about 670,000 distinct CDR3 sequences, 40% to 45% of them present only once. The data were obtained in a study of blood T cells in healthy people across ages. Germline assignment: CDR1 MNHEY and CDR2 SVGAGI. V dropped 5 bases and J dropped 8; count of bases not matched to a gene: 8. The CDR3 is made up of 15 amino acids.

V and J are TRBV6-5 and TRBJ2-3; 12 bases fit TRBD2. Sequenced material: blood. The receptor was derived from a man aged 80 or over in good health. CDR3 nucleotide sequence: TGTGCCAGCAGTAAACTACTAGCGGGAGGTAGTACGCAGTATTTT. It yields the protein CASSKLLAGGSTQYF.